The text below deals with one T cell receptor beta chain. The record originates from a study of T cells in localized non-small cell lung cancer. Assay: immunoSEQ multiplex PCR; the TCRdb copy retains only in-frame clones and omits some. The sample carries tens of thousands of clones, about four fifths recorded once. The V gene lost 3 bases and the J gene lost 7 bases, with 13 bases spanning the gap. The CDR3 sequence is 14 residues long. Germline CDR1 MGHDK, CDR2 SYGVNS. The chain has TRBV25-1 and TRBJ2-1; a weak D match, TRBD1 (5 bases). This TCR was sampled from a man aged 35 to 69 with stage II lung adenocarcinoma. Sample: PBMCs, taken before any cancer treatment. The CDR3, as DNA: TGTGCCAGCAGTGATCAGGGTCATTTGAATGAGCAGTTCTTC. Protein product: CASSDQGHLNEQFF.